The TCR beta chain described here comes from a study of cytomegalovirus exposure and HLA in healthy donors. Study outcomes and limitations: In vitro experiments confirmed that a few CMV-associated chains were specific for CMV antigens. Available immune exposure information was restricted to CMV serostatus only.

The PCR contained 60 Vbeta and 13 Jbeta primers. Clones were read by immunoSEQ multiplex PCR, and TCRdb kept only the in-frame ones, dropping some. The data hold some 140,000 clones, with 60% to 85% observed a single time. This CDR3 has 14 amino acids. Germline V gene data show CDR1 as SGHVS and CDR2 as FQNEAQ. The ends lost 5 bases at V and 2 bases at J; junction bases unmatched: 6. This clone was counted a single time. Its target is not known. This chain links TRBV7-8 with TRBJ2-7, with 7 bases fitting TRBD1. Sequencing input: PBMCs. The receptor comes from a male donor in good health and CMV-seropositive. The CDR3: CASSTNRGPYEQYF. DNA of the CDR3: TGTGCCAGCAGCACTAACAGGGGCCCCTACGAGCAGTACTTC.